The 23 T cell receptor beta chains given below trace back to one sample, sequenced in a study of blood T cell repertoires in COVID-19. TCRdb keeps only in-frame clones here, not all; method: immunoSEQ multiplex PCR. Of 110,000 to 150,000 clones in the sample, around 89% were seen once. The sequenced sample was peripheral blood. These receptors were obtained from a man in his sixties with active or convalescent COVID-19.

V gene TRBV29-1 combines with J gene TRBJ1-1; TRBD1 agrees at 11 bases. This CDR3 comprises 13 residues. Germline V gives CDR1 SQVTM, CDR2 ANQGSEA. J gave up 11 bases and V 3 bases, and 8 bases lay outside the gene matches. The CDR3 DNA sequence: TGCAGCGTTGAGGGGACAGGGGGATCGGGGGCTTTCTTT. Protein sequence: CSVEGTGGSGAFF.

The chain is built from TRBV19 and TRBJ1-3; tentatively, D is TRBD1 (5 bases). The V end was cut by 3 bases, the J end by 8 bases, with 11 bases between. Germline V gene data show CDR1 as LNHDA and CDR2 as SQIVND (reference sequence). The CDR3 has 13 amino acids. The CDR3 DNA is TGTGCCAGTAGTATGAGGACACTGGACACCATATATTTT. This sequence encodes CASSMRTLDTIYF.

The chain is built from TRBV6-5 and TRBJ1-5; D is possibly TRBD1 (5 bases). Germline CDR1 reads MNHEY; CDR2 reads SVGAGI. V lost 4 bases to trimming and J lost 5 bases, with 9 bases between them. The CDR3 extends over 13 amino acids. CDR3 DNA: TGTGCCAGCAGTTTGGCAGGGTATCAGCCCCAGCATTTT. Translated: CASSLAGYQPQHF.

The rearrangement joins TRBV4-2 to TRBJ2-1; 10 bases match TRBD2. The CDR3 totals 15 residues. Germline V gene sequence: CDR1 LGHNA, CDR2 YNFKEQ. V was clipped by 4 bases and J by 6 bases; unmatched bases: 6. This CDR3 is CASSPGASGSNEQFF. As DNA, the CDR3 is TGTGCCAGCAGCCCCGGGGCTAGCGGGAGCAATGAGCAGTTCTTC.

V and J are TRBV7-2 and TRBJ2-5, with a possible D match to TRBD2 (7 bases). The V end was cut by 7 bases, the J end by 5 bases, with 20 bases between. The CDR3 is 15 residues long. CDR1 and CDR2 (germline): SGHTA, FQGNSA. In DNA, the CDR3 is TGTGCCAGCACCCCTGAGGGGGGGAGGATTGAGACCCAGTACTTC. This gives the protein CASTPEGGRIETQYF.

V is TRBV15 and J is TRBJ1-4; D not certain. CDR1 LNHNV and CDR2 YYDKDF come from the germline V gene (reference sequence). V lost 1 base and J 3 bases, leaving 6 bases between the germline ends. There are 14 residues in the CDR3. Here the CDR3 DNA reads TGTGCCACCAGCAGAGGCCAGTCTAATGAAAAACTGTTTTTT. Protein product: CATSRGQSNEKLFF.

This chain joins TRBV5-1 and TRBJ2-3; 9 bases map to TRBD2. Germline CDR1 reads SGHRS; CDR2 reads YFSETQ. The V segment lost 2 bases and the J segment 4 bases; nucleotides outside the gene matches: 11. The CDR3 totals 17 residues. The CDR3 bases are TGCGCCAGCAGCTTCCTGTGGGGCGGGGGGGCCGCAGATACGCAGTATTTT. Its protein product is CASSFLWGGGAADTQYF. Using reference TRBV5-1 and TRBJ2-3 for the parts outside the CDR3, the full variable domain is KAGVTQTPRYLIKTRGQQVTLSCSPISGHRSVSWYQQTPGQGLQFLFEYFSETQRNKGNFPGRFSGRQFSNSRSEMNVSTLELGDSALYLCASSFLWGGGAADTQYFGPGTRLTVL.

This sequence joins TRBV28 and TRBJ2-5; TRBD2 is a possible D gene (6 bases). With 7 bases removed from V and 4 bases from J, the gap between germline ends came to 16 bases. Germline V gene sequence: CDR1 MDHEN, CDR2 SYDVKM. The CDR3 is made up of 14 amino acids. The CDR3 here is CASMGLVGGETQYF. CDR3 in DNA: TGTGCCAGCATGGGCCTAGTGGGGGGAGAGACCCAGTACTTC.

The chain employs TRBV7-2 and TRBJ1-2; 11 nucleotides line up with TRBD1. Germline V gene lookup returns CDR1 SGHTA and CDR2 FQGNSA. The CDR3 contains 14 residues. V shed 11 bases and J 3 bases; nucleotides not matched to a gene: 8. CDR3 coding DNA: TGTGCCGGAACGGACAGGGGGCACGACTATGGCTACACCTTC. It translates to CAGTDRGHDYGYTF.

The sample holds one count of this clone. The J gene is TRBJ1-2, the V gene TRBV6-4; unclear D gene. CDR1 is MRHNA and CDR2 is SNTAGT in the germline V gene. Trimming shortened V by 0 bases and J by 0 bases, and 11 bases separated the two germline ends. The CDR3 totals 16 residues. CDR3 residues: CASSDSGGLANYGYTF. As DNA, the CDR3 is TGTGCCAGCAGTGACTCGGGCGGGTTAGCTAACTATGGCTACACCTTC.

This rearrangement joins TRBV3-1 (or the pseudogene TRBV3-2) to TRBJ2-7; D gene uncertain. CDR1 is LGHDT, CDR2 YNNKEL, per germline (reference sequence). CDR3 length equals 14 residues. The germline V and J ends were trimmed by 1 base and 2 bases, with 9 bases remaining between them. The CDR3 spells CASSQGSVPYEQYF. As DNA, the CDR3 is TGTGCCAGCAGCCAAGGGTCAGTCCCCTACGAGCAGTACTTC.

This clone showed up just once. This rearrangement joins TRBV18 to TRBJ2-1, with 9 bases lining up with TRBD1. CDR3 length: 16 residues. Germline V gene data show CDR1 as KGHSH and CDR2 as LQKENI. With 1 base clipped from V and 6 bases from J, the junction kept 7 bases outside the gene matches. The CDR3 nucleotides are TGTGCCAGCTCACCACTCCAACAGGGGGCGAGCAATGAGCAGTTCTTC. This sequence encodes CASSPLQQGASNEQFF.

This clone was seen more than once but under ten times. The chain recombines TRBV3-1 (or the pseudogene TRBV3-2) with TRBJ1-2; 8 nucleotides align to TRBD1. V lost 0 bases, J lost 8 bases, and 5 bases stayed unmatched. This CDR3 has 14 residues. CDR1 LGHDT and CDR2 YNNKEL come from the germline V gene (reference sequence). The CDR3 DNA sequence: TGTGCCAGCAGCCAAGATCTAACAGGGGGAGGCTACACCTTC. It specifies CASSQDLTGGGYTF.

The rearrangement links TRBV5-4 to TRBJ1-2, with unresolved D. Germline V gene sequence: CDR1 SGHNT, CDR2 YYREEE (reference sequence). V was trimmed by 3 bases and J by 3 bases, leaving 18 bases between them. The CDR3 contains 16 residues. In DNA, the CDR3 is TGTGCCAGCAGCTACCCCGAAGCAACGGGAGACTATGGCTACACCTTC. It translates to CASSYPEATGDYGYTF.

V gene TRBV7-9 combines with J gene TRBJ1-1; D possibly corresponds to TRBD1 (5 bases). Looked up from germline, CDR1 is SEHNR and CDR2 is FQNEAQ (reference sequence). This CDR3 is built from 13 residues. V was cut by 5 bases and J by 3 bases, with 10 bases left in between. The CDR3 reads CASSQDRYTEAFF. In nucleotides, the CDR3 is TGTGCCAGCAGCCAAGACAGATACACTGAAGCTTTCTTT.

This clone was seen a single time. The chain couples TRBV28 to TRBJ2-7, with 7 bases matching TRBD1. Trimming cost V 8 bases and J 1 base; bases outside gene matches: 8. The CDR3 is 14 residues long. Germline V lookup: CDR1 MDHEN, CDR2 SYDVKM. The CDR3 loop is CASQDRILSYEQYF. The CDR3 DNA follows: TGTGCCAGCCAGGACAGGATCCTTTCCTACGAGCAGTACTTC.

This chain links TRBV5-1 with TRBJ1-5; D gene ambiguous. Looked up from germline, CDR1 is SGHRS and CDR2 is YFSETQ. Trimming removed 2 bases from V and 3 bases from J, with 12 bases in between. The CDR3 has 15 amino acids. CDR3 DNA: TGCGCCAGCAGCTTCAGTGGCCATGACAATCAGCCCCAGCATTTT. As protein: CASSFSGHDNQPQHF.

V usage is TRBV7-8 and J usage is TRBJ1-5, with 8 bases aligning to TRBD1. The CDR3 consists of 13 residues. The V segment lost 5 bases and the J segment 9 bases; nucleotides outside the gene matches: 6. Germline lookup yields CDR1 SGHVS and CDR2 FQNEAQ. The CDR3: CASSPTRGRPQHF. The CDR3 DNA is TGTGCCAGCAGCCCTACCAGGGGGCGGCCCCAGCATTTT.

The genes are TRBV6-8 and TRBJ2-1, with 11 bases matching TRBD2. In germline, CDR1 is MNHGY, CDR2 SAAAGT. CDR3 length: 16 residues. The ends lost 11 bases at V and 0 bases at J; junction bases unmatched: 9. In nucleotides, the CDR3 is TGTGCCGAGACTAGCGGGGCCAAGAGCTCCTACAATGAGCAGTTCTTC. It translates to CAETSGAKSSYNEQFF.

Turning to this clone: Other DNA sequences in this specimen translate into the identical CDR3. This sequence joins TRBV24-1 and TRBJ1-1; D not resolved. Germline CDR1 is KGHDR and CDR2 is SFDVKD. The CDR3 is 13 residues long. V was pared by 3 bases and J by 0 bases, with 4 bases between. The CDR3 reads CATSDEVNTEAFF. The CDR3, as DNA: TGTGCCACCAGTGATGAGGTGAACACTGAAGCTTTCTTT.

The chain joins TRBV5-6 to TRBJ2-5, with 16 bases aligning to TRBD2. Losses at the gene ends were 4 bases for V and 4 bases for J; bases not matched to a gene: 7. CDR1 and CDR2 from the germline V gene are SGHDT and YYEEEE. This CDR3 region has 17 residues. CDR3 in amino acids: CASSRGLAGGERETQYF. CDR3 sequence (DNA): TGTGCCAGCAGCCGGGGACTAGCGGGAGGGGAAAGAGAGACCCAGTACTTC.

The V call is TRBV5-4, the J call TRBJ1-1, with TRBD1 as a possible D gene (5 bases). CDR1 is SGHNT, CDR2 YYREEE, per germline (reference sequence). V was clipped by 0 bases and J by 4 bases, with 10 bases between them. The CDR3 sequence is 14 residues long. This chain's CDR3 is CASSLGAGGTEAFF. CDR3 nucleotides: TGTGCCAGCAGCTTGGGCGCGGGGGGCACTGAAGCTTTCTTT.

This clone showed up just a few times. The chain recombines TRBV7-2 with TRBJ1-1; 9 bases agree with TRBD1. This CDR3 is 16 amino acids long. CDR1 and CDR2 (germline): SGHTA, FQGNSA. The J segment lost 1 base and the V segment lost 3 bases, leaving 6 bases of the junction unmatched. CDR3 in amino acids: CASSFATGGTNTEAFF. In nucleotides, the CDR3 is TGTGCCAGCAGCTTTGCGACAGGGGGAACGAACACTGAAGCTTTCTTT.